This TCR beta chain was obtained from a study of blood T cell repertoires in COVID-19. TCRdb's table, derived via immunoSEQ multiplex PCR, lists solely in-frame clones and lacks some. The data hold about 220,000 clones, with 70% to 85% observed a single time. This clone has just one count. The CDR3 runs 14 residues. Germline V gene sequence: CDR1 SGHTA, CDR2 FQGNSA. V trimming: 5 bases; J trimming: 3 bases; junction bases outside the gene matches: 3. The sample taken for sequencing was PBMCs or T cells enriched from blood (not recorded which). This sequence was found in a woman aged 60-75 years who had recovered from COVID-19. The chain carries TRBV7-2 and TRBJ1-4, with TRBD1 matching over 7 bases. CDR3 sequence (DNA): TGTGCCAGCAGCAGACAGGGTTCTAATGAAAAACTGTTTTTT. Its protein is CASSRQGSNEKLFF.